This entry concerns a single T cell receptor beta chain. Its antigen is undetermined. As handled by the study authors: A classifier for distant metastasis in papillary thyroid cancer was constructed using CDR3 differences observed across clinicopathological groups. From the PCR reads, TCRdb re-called clones with MiXCR. The V and J calls were determined by TCRdb, not by the authors. The sample lists about 92,000 clones, more than 13% occurring once. Germline trimming cut 3 bases from V and 4 bases from J; bases unmatched to any gene: 6. The CDR3 runs to 16 residues. Germline assignment: CDR1 SGHDT and CDR2 YYEEEE. This sample stems from a study of metastatic and nonmetastatic thyroid tumors. Across the study: From malignant and benign thyroid patients, repertoires in blood and in tumor or nodule tissue were compared.

None of the patients had undergone any treatment ahead of thyroid surgery. Regarding the study as a whole: According to reports, the diversity of TCR beta was significantly higher in malignant thyroid tumors than in benign nodules, and this held in both blood and tumor samples.

The sample was blood. The clonotype was recovered from a female donor with papillary thyroid cancer or a benign thyroid nodule (not recorded which). Some clones in this sample may be carry-over from other donors' samples. This rearrangement joins TRBV5-6 to TRBJ2-1; 11 bases agree with TRBD1. This CDR3 reads CASSYRTGGSYNEQFF. The CDR3 DNA sequence: TGTGCCAGCAGCTACCGGACAGGGGGCTCTTACAATGAGCAGTTCTTC.